The 10 T cell receptor beta chains below all came from one sample that was sequenced in a study of cytomegalovirus exposure and HLA in healthy donors. Researchers ran the PCR with 60 Vbeta and 13 Jbeta primers. The protocol was immunoSEQ multiplex PCR, while the TCRdb copy is restricted to in-frame clones and leaves out a portion. The sample includes 120,000 or so clones, about three quarters of them seen just once. The sequenced material came from PBMCs. Receptor source: a woman aged 55 to 70 in good health and CMV-seropositive.

This clone was seen only a few times. The V gene is TRBV7-3, the J gene TRBJ2-1; a possible D gene is TRBD2 (5 bases). The germline V and J ends were trimmed by 6 bases and 5 bases, with 29 bases remaining between them. CDR3 length: 19 residues. The germline CDR1 and CDR2 sequences are SGHTA and FQGTGA. CDR3 nucleotide sequence: TGTGCCAGCAGGAAGGACTGGAGAACCTCGAACATAAAAGACAATGAGCAGTTCTTC. Amino acid sequence: CASRKDWRTSNIKDNEQFF.

The chain combines TRBV5-1 with TRBJ1-5; 11 nucleotides line up with TRBD1. CDR1 and CDR2 from the germline V gene are SGHRS and YFSETQ. J lost 6 bases, V lost 3 bases, and 5 bases had no gene match. The CDR3 sequence is 15 residues long. In nucleotides, the CDR3 is TGCGCCAGCAGCTGGACAGGGGGCGCGGGTCAGCCCCAGCATTTT. It translates to CASSWTGGAGQPQHF.

Only one count was recorded for this clone. This chain joins TRBV7-2 and TRBJ2-3, with D tentatively TRBD1 (5 bases). The length of the CDR3 is 14 residues. V gave up 5 bases and J gave up 5 bases, with 14 bases separating them. Per the germline V gene, CDR1 is SGHTA and CDR2 is FQGNSA. Here the CDR3 reads CASSLFTREDTQYF. The DNA of the CDR3 is TGTGCCAGCAGCCTATTCACCAGGGAAGATACGCAGTATTTT.

This clone was found a few times. The rearrangement links TRBV19 to TRBJ2-5; no firm D call. Germline values: CDR1 LNHDA, CDR2 SQIVND (reference sequence). The CDR3 has 12 residues. Trimming removed 5 bases from V and 11 bases from J, with 15 bases in between. The CDR3 region has the DNA TGTGCCAGTAGTTGGCGGTCCGGTGAGCAGTACTTC. This codes for CASSWRSGEQYF.

This sequence joins TRBV7-2 and TRBJ2-3; 8 positions match TRBD2. J was trimmed by 6 bases and V by 1 base; bases with no gene match: 3. The CDR3 is 14 amino acids. Germline CDR1 and CDR2: SGHTA and FQGNSA. The CDR3: CASSLESGGDTQYF. DNA for the CDR3: TGTGCCAGCAGCTTAGAGTCGGGGGGGGATACGCAGTATTTT.

The chain couples TRBV2 to TRBJ1-5, with D possibly TRBD1 on 6 matching bases. Germline-derived CDR1 and CDR2 are SNHLY and FYNNEI. Trimming cost V 8 bases and J 9 bases, with 17 bases left between them. The CDR3 is made up of 13 amino acids. CDR3 residues: CASGGGPSGPQHF. The CDR3 DNA follows: TGTGCCAGCGGGGGGGGCCCCTCGGGGCCCCAGCATTTT.

This chain connects TRBV29-1 to TRBJ2-3; D perhaps matches TRBD2 (6 bases). This CDR3 is built from 10 residues. Germline CDR1 reads SQVTM; CDR2 reads ANQGSEA. Written as DNA, the CDR3 is TGCGCCGCGGGGACAGATACGCAGTATTTT. It codes for CAAGTDTQYF.

The gene calls are TRBV28 and TRBJ2-1, with 7 bases that match TRBD2. Germline trimming cut 2 bases from V and 1 base from J; bases unmatched to any gene: 5. This CDR3 comprises 16 residues. Looked up from germline, CDR1 is MDHEN and CDR2 is SYDVKM. In DNA form, the CDR3 reads TGTGCCAGCAGTTTAGAGTCGGGAGGATCCTACAATGAGCAGTTCTTC. It specifies CASSLESGGSYNEQFF.

This clone is a singleton in its sample. V is TRBV2 and J is TRBJ2-5; tentative D call: TRBD2 (5 bases). Germline V CDR1 and CDR2: SNHLY, FYNNEI. This CDR3 has 13 residues. The ends were cut back, 8 bases at V and 5 bases at J, with 15 bases in the middle. The CDR3 here is CASYAWERETQYF. CDR3 in DNA: TGTGCCAGCTATGCCTGGGAGCGGGAGACCCAGTACTTC.

The chain links TRBV28 to TRBJ1-1, with D tentatively TRBD1 (5 bases). Germline CDR1 reads MDHEN; CDR2 reads SYDVKM. The V gene lost 7 bases and the J gene lost 1 base, with 16 bases spanning the gap. The CDR3 totals 15 residues. The CDR3 here is CASTLGQLGNTEAFF. CDR3 sequence (DNA): TGTGCCAGCACTCTGGGGCAGTTAGGGAACACTGAAGCTTTCTTT.